Following are 19 T cell receptor beta chains from one sample sequenced in a study of response to subunit inactivated influenza vaccine listed by TCRdb under 2018. Library creation used RT-PCR. Sequencer: Illumina HiSeq 2500. The public reads were reprocessed in TCRdb via fastp at Q25 and MiXCR, keeping in-frame beta chains. Rows are unified per CDR3 protein, each entry keeping the most common DNA and genes. This sample has roughly 190,000 distinct CDR3 sequences in its table, and approximately 15% of those were observed once. Roughly 24% of the sample lies in the top ten. The material was CD8+ T cells sorted from PBMCs, obtained 5 days after vaccination. The receptors were sampled from a man aged 50-59 years who received an inactivated influenza vaccine. Donor details come from another sample of the same person, matched by shared clones.

CDR3 amino acids: CASSRSGGSGDEQYF. The CDR3 bases are TGTGCCAGCAGCCGGTCGGGGGGGAGTGGAGACGAGCAGTACTTC. This chain links TRBV9 with TRBJ2-7; TRBD2 aligns across 8 bases. The V gene end was trimmed by 4 bases and the J gene end by 5 bases; junction bases not matched to a gene: 11. The CDR3 totals 15 residues. Germline V gene sequence: CDR1 SGDLS, CDR2 YYNGEE.

This clonotype was recorded a few times. The J gene is TRBJ2-1, the V gene TRBV5-1, with a weak D call TRBD2 (7 bases). This CDR3 is built from 13 residues. From germline, CDR1 is SGHRS and CDR2 YFSETQ. Between the trimmed V and J ends, which lost 2 bases and 8 bases, there was a span of 11 bases. CDR3 sequence reads: CASSLGGADEQFF. For the CDR3, the DNA is TGCGCCAGCAGCTTAGGGGGGGCGGATGAGCAGTTCTTC.

This clonotype was detected a few times. V gene TRBV27 combines with J gene TRBJ2-7; D remains ambiguous. V was pared by 5 bases and J by 4 bases, with 18 bases between. CDR1 is MNHEY, CDR2 SMNVEV, per germline (reference sequence). The length of the CDR3 is 15 residues. The CDR3 DNA reads TGTGCCAGCAGTCTGACTGGCTTTGGGGTGTACGAGCAGTACTTC. Encoded protein: CASSLTGFGVYEQYF.

The CDR3 loop is CASSPAGGLSYEQYF. The CDR3 nucleotides are TGTGCCAGTAGCCCCGCAGGGGGGCTTTCCTACGAGCAGTACTTC. The chain recombines TRBV19 with TRBJ2-7; tentative D call: TRBD1 (7 bases). The CDR3 extends over 15 amino acids. CDR1 is LNHDA and CDR2 is SQIVND in the germline V gene (reference sequence). V gave up 6 bases and J gave up 1 base, with 16 bases separating them.

This clonotype was counted at least ten times. The chain links TRBV7-8 to TRBJ2-1, with 10 bases that match TRBD2. The CDR3 covers 19 residues. The J segment lost 4 bases and the V segment lost 0 bases, leaving 12 bases of the junction unmatched. Germline CDR1 SGHVS, CDR2 FQNEAQ. CDR3 in amino acids: CASSLARLAGEGIYNEQFF. CDR3 DNA sequence: TGTGCCAGCAGCTTAGCGCGTCTAGCGGGAGAGGGGATATACAATGAGCAGTTCTTC.

This clonotype was observed at least ten times. This chain connects TRBV5-1 to TRBJ2-1; tentatively, D is TRBD1 (6 bases). The germline gives CDR1 SGHRS, CDR2 YFSETQ. CDR3 length: 20 residues. Trimming left V 1 base short and J 0 bases short, with 23 bases between. In DNA, the CDR3 is TGCGCCAGCAGCTTGTTCCAGGGGCCCTCCACCCCAAGCTCCTACAATGAGCAGTTCTTC. Protein: CASSLFQGPSTPSSYNEQFF.

The J gene is TRBJ2-7, the V gene TRBV12-3 or TRBV12-4, with TRBD2 identical over 10 bases. The CDR3 totals 15 residues. J gave up 2 bases and V 5 bases, and 6 bases lay outside the gene matches. The chain's CDR3 is CASSSGLAVTYEQYF. For the CDR3, the DNA is TGTGCCAGCAGTAGTGGACTAGCGGTGACCTACGAGCAGTACTTC.

This clonotype was observed many times. The V gene is TRBV11-2, the J gene TRBJ1-1; no clear D gene. Trimming removed 4 bases at V and 1 base at J, with 13 bases between. The CDR3 sequence is 15 residues long. Germline V gene sequence: CDR1 SGHAT, CDR2 FQNNGV. The CDR3 DNA is TGTGCCAGCAGCTGGCTGGTCAAGACGAACACTGAAGCTTTCTTT. As protein: CASSWLVKTNTEAFF.

This chain joins TRBV11-3 and TRBJ2-1, with 7 bases matching TRBD1. The V gene end was trimmed by 5 bases and the J gene end by 0 bases; junction bases not matched to a gene: 10. This CDR3 is built from 17 residues. The V gene's germline CDR1 is SGHNT and CDR2 YENEEA. The CDR3 spells CASSEGLGQASYNEQFF. CDR3 DNA sequence: TGTGCCAGCAGCGAGGGCTTAGGACAGGCCTCCTACAATGAGCAGTTCTTC.

In this sample, this clonotype turned up many times. J is TRBJ2-3 and V is TRBV6-2 or TRBV6-3, with TRBD2 matching 7 bases. J lost 2 bases, V lost 2 bases, and 4 bases had no gene match. This CDR3 comprises 15 residues. Germline V gives CDR1 MNHEY, CDR2 SVGEGT. DNA for the CDR3: TGTGCCAGCAGTTACAGCGGGGCCCTCACAGATACGCAGTATTTT. Translation gives CASSYSGALTDTQYF.

The chain couples TRBV10-2 to TRBJ1-5; 10 bases map to TRBD1. This CDR3 has 15 amino acids. Germline CDR1 WSHSY, CDR2 SAAADI. The V segment lost 4 bases and the J segment 4 bases; nucleotides outside the gene matches: 4. The CDR3 loop reads CASSGQGALNQPQHF. The CDR3 nucleotides are TGCGCCAGCAGTGGACAGGGGGCATTGAATCAGCCCCAGCATTTT.

This clonotype was found many times. V is TRBV12-3 or TRBV12-4 and J is TRBJ1-1; D is possibly TRBD1 (5 bases). The V end was cut by 3 bases, the J end by 1 base, with 6 bases between. CDR3 length: 13 residues. Written as DNA, the CDR3 is TGTGCCAGCAGTTTCGGACAGAACACTGAAGCTTTCTTT. This codes for CASSFGQNTEAFF.

This sequence joins TRBV4-3 and TRBJ1-4, with D possibly TRBD1 on 6 matching bases. CDR1 is LGHNA and CDR2 is YSLEER in the germline V gene. The V end was cut by 4 bases, the J end by 8 bases, with 17 bases between. The CDR3 covers 15 residues. The CDR3 protein is CASSPIGQTTEKLFF. The CDR3 DNA reads as TGCGCCAGCAGCCCGATCGGACAGACAACAGAAAAACTGTTTTTT.

The V call is TRBV10-3, the J call TRBJ2-6; TRBD2 matches at 8 bases. CDR1 and CDR2 from the germline V gene are ENHRY and SYGVKD. V shed 3 bases and J 4 bases; nucleotides not matched to a gene: 2. The CDR3 is 15 amino acids. For the CDR3, the DNA is TGTGCCATCAGTGACGGGAGGGGGGGGGCCAACGTCCTGACTTTC. Translated: CAISDGRGGANVLTF.

The CDR3 DNA reads as TGTGCCAGCAGTTTAGGGGGGCGGGAGGGTTACACCGGGGAGCTGTTTTTT. Residues: CASSLGGREGYTGELFF. The chain recombines TRBV12-3 or TRBV12-4 with TRBJ2-2; TRBD2 matches at 9 bases. V lost 1 base and J lost 3; bases outside the gene matches: 6. The CDR3 totals 17 residues.

This clonotype was picked up a small number of times. V usage is TRBV11-2 and J usage is TRBJ2-7; 10 nucleotides align to TRBD2. V lost 6 bases and J lost 4; bases outside the gene matches: 6. The CDR3 is made up of 14 amino acids. Germline CDR1 SGHAT, CDR2 FQNNGV. The CDR3 region is CASSGLAVRYEQYF. The CDR3 DNA follows: TGTGCCAGCAGTGGACTAGCGGTCCGGTACGAGCAGTACTTC.

This clonotype was counted at least ten times. This CDR3 reads CATPGDINTGELFF. CDR3 bases: TGTGCCACCCCAGGGGACATAAACACCGGGGAGCTGTTTTTT. This sequence joins TRBV15 and TRBJ2-2; tentative D call: TRBD1 (6 bases). The germline V gene has CDR1 LNHNV and CDR2 YYDKDF (reference sequence). Trimming left V 8 bases short and J 2 bases short, with 12 bases between. The length of the CDR3 is 14 residues. Full variable domain (outside the CDR3, taken from reference TRBV15 and TRBJ2-2): DAMVIQNPRYQVTQFGKPVTLSCSQTLNHNVMYWYQQKSSQAPKLLFHYYDKDFNNEADTPDNFQSRRPNTSFCFLDIRSPGLGDTAMYLCATPGDINTGELFFGEGSRLTVL.

The sample holds a few counts of this clonotype. The chain uses TRBV20-1 and TRBJ1-5; D might be TRBD1 (6 bases). Between the trimmed V and J ends, which lost 0 bases and 1 base, there was a span of 10 bases. Germline V gene data show CDR1 as DFQATT and CDR2 as SNEGSKA (reference sequence). The CDR3 consists of 15 residues. The CDR3 reads CSARELGQSNQPQHF. In DNA form, the CDR3 reads TGCAGTGCTAGAGAACTAGGACAGAGCAATCAGCCCCAGCATTTT.

This clonotype has at least ten counts. The rearrangement links TRBV10-2 to TRBJ2-7; D might be TRBD1 (5 bases). Germline CDR1 WSHSY, CDR2 SAAADI. The CDR3 length is 15 residues. Trimming pared 1 base from V and 5 bases from J, leaving 15 bases between. CDR3 in DNA: TGCGCCAGCAGTGAGTTGCAGGGCTTTCCACACGAGCAGTACTTC. Translating gives CASSELQGFPHEQYF.